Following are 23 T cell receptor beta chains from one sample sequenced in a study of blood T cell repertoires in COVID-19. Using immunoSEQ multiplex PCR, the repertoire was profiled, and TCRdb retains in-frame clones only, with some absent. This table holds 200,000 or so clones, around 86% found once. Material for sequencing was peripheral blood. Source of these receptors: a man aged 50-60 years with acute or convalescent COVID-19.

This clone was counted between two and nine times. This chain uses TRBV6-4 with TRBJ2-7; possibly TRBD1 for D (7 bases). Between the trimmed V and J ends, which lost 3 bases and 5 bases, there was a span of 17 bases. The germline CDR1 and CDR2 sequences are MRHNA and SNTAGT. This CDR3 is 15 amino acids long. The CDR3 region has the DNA TGTGCCAGCAGTGATAGAGCAGGGGGGCCGAACGAGCAGTACTTC. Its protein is CASSDRAGGPNEQYF.

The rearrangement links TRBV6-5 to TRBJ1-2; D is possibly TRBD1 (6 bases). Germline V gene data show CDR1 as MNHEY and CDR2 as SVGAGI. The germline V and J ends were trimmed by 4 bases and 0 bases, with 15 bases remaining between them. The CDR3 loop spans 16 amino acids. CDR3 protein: CASSSPDRFPNYGYTF. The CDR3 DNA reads TGTGCCAGCAGTTCCCCCGACAGGTTCCCTAACTATGGCTACACCTTC.

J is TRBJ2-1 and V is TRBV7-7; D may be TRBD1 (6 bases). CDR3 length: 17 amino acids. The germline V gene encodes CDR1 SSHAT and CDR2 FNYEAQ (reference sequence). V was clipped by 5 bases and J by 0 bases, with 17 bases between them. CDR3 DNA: TGTGCCAGCAGCCCAAGAGGGGGTGGGAGCTCCTACAATGAGCAGTTCTTC. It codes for CASSPRGGGSSYNEQFF.

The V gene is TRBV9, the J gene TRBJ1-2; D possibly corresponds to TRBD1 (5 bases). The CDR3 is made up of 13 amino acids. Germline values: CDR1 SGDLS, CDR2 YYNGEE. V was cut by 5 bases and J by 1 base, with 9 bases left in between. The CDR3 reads CASRDNHNYGYTF. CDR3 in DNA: TGTGCCAGCAGGGACAACCATAACTATGGCTACACCTTC.

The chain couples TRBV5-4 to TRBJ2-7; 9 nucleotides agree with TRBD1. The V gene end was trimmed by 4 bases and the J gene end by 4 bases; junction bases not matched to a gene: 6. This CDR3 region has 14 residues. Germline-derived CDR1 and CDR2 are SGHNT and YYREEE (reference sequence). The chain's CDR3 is CASSPDRGRYEQYF. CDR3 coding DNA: TGTGCCAGCAGCCCGGACAGGGGTCGGTACGAGCAGTACTTC.

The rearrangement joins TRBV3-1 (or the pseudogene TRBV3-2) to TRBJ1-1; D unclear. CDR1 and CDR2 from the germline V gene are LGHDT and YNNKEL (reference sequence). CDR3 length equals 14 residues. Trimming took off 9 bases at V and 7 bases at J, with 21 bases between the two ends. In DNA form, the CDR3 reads TGTGCCAGTGAGGATCGGTCCTTTTTGGGTGAAGCTTTCTTT. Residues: CASEDRSFLGEAFF.

This chain's CDR3 is CASSLARGADTQYF. CDR3 nucleotide sequence: TGCGCCAGCAGCTTGGCCCGAGGAGCAGATACGCAGTATTTT. The rearrangement links TRBV5-1 to TRBJ2-3; D remains unclear. With 0 bases removed from V and 4 bases from J, the gap between germline ends came to 9 bases. The germline gives CDR1 SGHRS, CDR2 YFSETQ. The CDR3 spans 14 residues.

The CDR3 loop reads CASSLRAGGKETQYF. For the CDR3, the DNA is TGTGCCAGCAGCCTACGGGCGGGCGGAAAAGAGACCCAGTACTTC. The chain is built from TRBV11-3 and TRBJ2-5; weak D call: TRBD2 (5 bases). Trimming cost V 5 bases and J 3 bases, with 16 bases left between them. The CDR3 length is 15 residues. The V gene's germline CDR1 is SGHNT and CDR2 YENEEA.

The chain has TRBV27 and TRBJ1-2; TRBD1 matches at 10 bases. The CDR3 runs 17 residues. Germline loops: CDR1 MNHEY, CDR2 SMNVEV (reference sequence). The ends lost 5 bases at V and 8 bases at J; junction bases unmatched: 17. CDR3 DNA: TGTGCCAGCAGTATGTCATCAACCCCCGGGACAGGGGACGGCTACACCTTC. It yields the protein CASSMSSTPGTGDGYTF.

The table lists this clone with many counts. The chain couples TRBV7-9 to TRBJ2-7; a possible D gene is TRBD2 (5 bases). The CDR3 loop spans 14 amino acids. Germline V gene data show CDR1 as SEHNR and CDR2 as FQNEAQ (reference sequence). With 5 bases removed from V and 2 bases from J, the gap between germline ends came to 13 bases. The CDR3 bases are TGTGCCAGCAGCCCCCCCGGGAACCCCTACGAGCAGTACTTC. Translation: CASSPPGNPYEQYF.

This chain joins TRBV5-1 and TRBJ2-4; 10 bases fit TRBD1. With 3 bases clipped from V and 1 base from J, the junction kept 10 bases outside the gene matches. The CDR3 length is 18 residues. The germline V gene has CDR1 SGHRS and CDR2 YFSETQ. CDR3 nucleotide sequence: TGCGCCAGCAGCTCCGGGACAGGGGACACTGGGGCCAAAAACATTCAGTACTTC. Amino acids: CASSSGTGDTGAKNIQYF.

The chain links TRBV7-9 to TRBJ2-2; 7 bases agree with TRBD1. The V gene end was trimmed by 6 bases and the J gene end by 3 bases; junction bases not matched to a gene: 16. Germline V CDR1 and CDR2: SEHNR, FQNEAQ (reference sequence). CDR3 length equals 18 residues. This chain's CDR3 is CASSSPTTGILDTGELFF. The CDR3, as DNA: TGTGCCAGCAGTTCCCCCACGACAGGGATATTAGACACCGGGGAGCTGTTTTTT.

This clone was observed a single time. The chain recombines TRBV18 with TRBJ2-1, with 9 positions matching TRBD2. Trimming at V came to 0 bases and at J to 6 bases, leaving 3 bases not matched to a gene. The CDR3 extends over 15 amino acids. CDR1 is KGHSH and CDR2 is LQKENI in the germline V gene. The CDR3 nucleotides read TGTGCCAGCTCACCACCCGGGACTAGCCGCAATGAGCAGTTCTTC. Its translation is CASSPPGTSRNEQFF.

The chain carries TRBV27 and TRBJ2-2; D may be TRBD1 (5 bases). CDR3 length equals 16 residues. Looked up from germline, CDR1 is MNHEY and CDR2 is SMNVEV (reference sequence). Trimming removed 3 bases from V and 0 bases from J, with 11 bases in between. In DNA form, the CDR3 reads TGTGCCAGCAGTTTGAGACAGAACCCGAACACCGGGGAGCTGTTTTTT. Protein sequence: CASSLRQNPNTGELFF.

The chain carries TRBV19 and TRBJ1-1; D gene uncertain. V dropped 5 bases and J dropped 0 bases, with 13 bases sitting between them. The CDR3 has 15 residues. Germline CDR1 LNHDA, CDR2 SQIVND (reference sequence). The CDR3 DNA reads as TGTGCCAGTAGTGAACGGGGAGGCTTGAACACTGAAGCTTTCTTT. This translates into CASSERGGLNTEAFF.

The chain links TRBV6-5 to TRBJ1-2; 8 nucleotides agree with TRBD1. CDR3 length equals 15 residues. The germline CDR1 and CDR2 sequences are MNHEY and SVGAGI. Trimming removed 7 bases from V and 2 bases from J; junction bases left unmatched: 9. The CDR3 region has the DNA TGTGCCAGCAAAACCGGCCGGACAGGGAACTATGGCTACACCTTC. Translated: CASKTGRTGNYGYTF.

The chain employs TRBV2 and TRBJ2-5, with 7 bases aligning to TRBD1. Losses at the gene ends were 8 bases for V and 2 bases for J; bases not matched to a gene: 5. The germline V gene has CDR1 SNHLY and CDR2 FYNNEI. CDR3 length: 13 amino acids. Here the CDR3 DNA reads TGTGCCAGCGCGAGGGACAGACAAGAGACCCAGTACTTC. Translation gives CASARDRQETQYF.

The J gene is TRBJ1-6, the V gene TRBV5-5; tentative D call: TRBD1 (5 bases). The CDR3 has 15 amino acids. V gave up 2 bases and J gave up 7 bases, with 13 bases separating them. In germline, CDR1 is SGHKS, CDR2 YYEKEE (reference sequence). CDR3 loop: CASSFQTDLNSPLHF. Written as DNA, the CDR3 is TGTGCCAGCAGCTTTCAGACAGATCTAAATTCACCCCTCCACTTT. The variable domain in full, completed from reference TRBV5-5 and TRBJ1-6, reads DAGVTQSPTHLIKTRGQQVTLRCSPISGHKSVSWYQQVLGQGPQFIFQYYEKEERGRGNFPDRFSARQFPNYSSELNVNALLLGDSALYLCASSFQTDLNSPLHFGNGTRLTVT.

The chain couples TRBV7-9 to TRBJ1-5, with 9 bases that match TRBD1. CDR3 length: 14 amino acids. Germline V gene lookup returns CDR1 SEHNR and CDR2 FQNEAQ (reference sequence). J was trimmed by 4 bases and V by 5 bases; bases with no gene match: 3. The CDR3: CASSTGQGNQPQHF. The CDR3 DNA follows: TGTGCCAGCAGCACCGGACAGGGGAATCAGCCCCAGCATTTT.

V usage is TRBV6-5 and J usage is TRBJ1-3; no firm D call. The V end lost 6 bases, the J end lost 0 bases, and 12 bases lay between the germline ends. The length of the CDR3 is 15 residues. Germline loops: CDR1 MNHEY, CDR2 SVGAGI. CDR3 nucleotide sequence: TGTGCCAGCAGCCAATTGATCAGCTCTGGAAACACCATATATTTT. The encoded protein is CASSQLISSGNTIYF.

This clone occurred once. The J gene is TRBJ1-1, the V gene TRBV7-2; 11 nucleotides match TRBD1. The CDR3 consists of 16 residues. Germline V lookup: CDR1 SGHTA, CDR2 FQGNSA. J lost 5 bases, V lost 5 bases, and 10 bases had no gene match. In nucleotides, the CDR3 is TGTGCCAGCAGCCCCTGGACAGGGGGCTTACTTACTGAAGCTTTCTTT. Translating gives CASSPWTGGLLTEAFF.

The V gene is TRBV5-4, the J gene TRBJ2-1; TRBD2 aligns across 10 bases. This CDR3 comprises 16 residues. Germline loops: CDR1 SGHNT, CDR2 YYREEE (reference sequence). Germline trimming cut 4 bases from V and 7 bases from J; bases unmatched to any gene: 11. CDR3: CASSPPSGGAGNEQFF. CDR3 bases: TGTGCCAGCAGCCCACCGAGCGGGGGGGCCGGGAATGAGCAGTTCTTC.

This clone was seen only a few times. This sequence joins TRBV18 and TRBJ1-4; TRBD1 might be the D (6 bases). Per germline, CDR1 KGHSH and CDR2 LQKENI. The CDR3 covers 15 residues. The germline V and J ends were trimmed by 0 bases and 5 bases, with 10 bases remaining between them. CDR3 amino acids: CASSPPIQGNEKLFF. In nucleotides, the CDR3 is TGTGCCAGCTCACCACCGATCCAGGGGAATGAAAAACTGTTTTTT.